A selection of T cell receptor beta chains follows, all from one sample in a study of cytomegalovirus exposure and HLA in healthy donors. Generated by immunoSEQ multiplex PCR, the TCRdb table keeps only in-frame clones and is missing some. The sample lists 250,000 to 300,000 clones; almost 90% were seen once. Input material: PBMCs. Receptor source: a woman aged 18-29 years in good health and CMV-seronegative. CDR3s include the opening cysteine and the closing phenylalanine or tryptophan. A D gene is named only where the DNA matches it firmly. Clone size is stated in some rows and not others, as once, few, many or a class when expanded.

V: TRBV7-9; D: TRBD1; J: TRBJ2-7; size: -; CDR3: CASSLGQTIYEQYF; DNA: TGTGCCAGCAGCCTGGGACAGACGATCTACGAGCAGTACTTC
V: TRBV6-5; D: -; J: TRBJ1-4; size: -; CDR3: CASSYRHGTNEKLFF; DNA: TGTGCCAGCAGTTATCGACATGGGACTAATGAAAAACTGTTTTTT
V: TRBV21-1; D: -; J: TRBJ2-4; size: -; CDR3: CASSKAARESLAKNIQYF; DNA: TGTGCCAGCAGCAAAGCGGCAAGGGAGAGTCTAGCCAAAAACATTCAGTACTTC
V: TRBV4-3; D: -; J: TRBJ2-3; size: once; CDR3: CASSYRGGSTDTQYF; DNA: TGCGCCAGCAGCTACAGGGGGGGGAGCACAGATACGCAGTATTTT
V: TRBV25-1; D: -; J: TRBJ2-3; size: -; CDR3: CASSQGSDTQYF; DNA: TGTGCCAGCAGTCAGGGGTCAGATACGCAGTATTTT
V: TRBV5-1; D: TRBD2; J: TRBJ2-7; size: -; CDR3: CASSRIAGGLIYEQYF; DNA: TGCGCCAGCAGCAGGATAGCGGGGGGTCTTATCTACGAGCAGTACTTC
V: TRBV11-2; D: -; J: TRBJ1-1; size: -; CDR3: CASSLYTDLNTEAFF; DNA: TGTGCCAGCAGCCTCTATACAGACCTGAACACTGAAGCTTTCTTT
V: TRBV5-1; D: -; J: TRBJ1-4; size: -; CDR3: CASSVSGTNEKLFF; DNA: TGCGCCAGCAGCGTCTCGGGGACTAATGAAAAACTGTTTTTT
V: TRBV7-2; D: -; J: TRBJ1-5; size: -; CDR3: CASSLSVRGNQPQHF; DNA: TGTGCCAGCAGCTTATCGGTCCGAGGTAATCAGCCCCAGCATTTT
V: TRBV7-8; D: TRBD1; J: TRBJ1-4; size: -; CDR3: CASSLPGTGREKLFF; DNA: TGTGCCAGCAGCTTACCCGGGACAGGGCGTGAAAAACTGTTTTTT